This TCR beta chain was captured by sequencing in a study of CD8 T cells in Susac syndrome. CD8+ and CD4+ T cells taken from blood had their TCR beta sequenced. Negative isolation yielded CD8+ and CD4+ T cells; FACS enriched TEMRA cells. Germline V gene sequence: CDR1 LNHDA, CDR2 SQIVND (reference sequence). The CDR3 contains 14 residues. After removal of 6 bases from V and 5 bases from J, the junction contained 9 bases not matched to a gene. About 0.45 to 1 ug RNA was reverse transcribed with random hexamers. The immunoSEQ assay covered 54 Vbeta and 13 Jbeta segments for CDR3. TCRdb reprocessed the immunoSEQ multiplex PCR reads via MiXCR and lists one record per CDR3 protein. Of approximately 190,000 distinct CDR3 sequences listed, about 91% are singletons.

The chain employs TRBV19 and TRBJ1-2, with 7 positions matching TRBD1. What was sequenced was CD4+ T cells from PBMCs. This TCR came from a human donor with Susac syndrome. The CDR3 here is CASSPDRSGYGYTF. Here the CDR3 DNA reads TGTGCCAGTAGCCCGGACAGGAGTGGATATGGCTACACCTTC.